This T cell receptor beta chain was sequenced in a study of T-cell memory formation after mild COVID-19. The study's findings and limits: CD4/CD8 balance characterized clones contracting day 15 to 85, and CD4+ skew characterized later expanders. Several responding clones turned up in pre-infection memory, indicating that cross-reactive memory may have taken part. Of the contracting clones, CD4+ ones lay mainly in CM and EM, and CD8+ ones in EMRA.

On this clonotype itself: Its specificity is unknown.

Germline V lookup: CDR1 LNHDA, CDR2 SQIVND (reference sequence). CDR3 length: 15 amino acids. The ends lost 7 bases at V and 6 bases at J; junction bases unmatched: 10. One entry per CDR3 protein, called by TCRdb with MiXCR from the 5' RACE reads. The table shows about half a million distinct CDR3 sequences, with over 15% occurring only once. Sequenced sample: PBMCs or a T cell subset sorted from them (not recorded which). The chain couples TRBV19 to TRBJ1-5; TRBD1 aligns across 9 bases. The receptor's source is an adult woman who had mild COVID-19 (a few samples of this study predate the infection). Cell type and time point are not known. CDR3 DNA sequence: TGTGCCAGTACCCTAGACAGGGGGACGGGTCAGCCCCAGCATTTT. Encoded protein: CASTLDRGTGQPQHF. Variable domain in full (rest from reference TRBV19 and TRBJ1-5): DGGITQSPKYLFRKEGQNVTLSCEQNLNHDAMYWYRQDPGQGLRLIYYSQIVNDFQKGDIAEGYSVSREKKESFPLTVTSAQKNPTAFYLCASTLDRGTGQPQHFGDGTRLSIL.